This section outlines one T cell receptor (beta chain) sequence together with its context. Antigen: not known. Measured with immunoSEQ multiplex PCR; TCRdb has only the in-frame clones, and not every one. The table shows over 2,000,000 clones, with 80% to 95% occurring only once. Terminally differentiated effector memory CD45RA+ cells were excluded from the naive CD8 cells, which were CD45RO-negative and positively selected for CCR7. The sample belongs to a study of shared clonotypes between healthy human individuals. V trimming: 6 bases; J trimming: 6 bases; junction bases outside the gene matches: 4. The CDR3 is made up of 13 amino acids. Looked up from germline, CDR1 is WNHNN and CDR2 is SYGVQD (reference sequence). Whole-study findings and limits: Naive subsets generally had larger estimated richness than memory subsets. The sole specimen, blood, was sampled, and tissue repertoires likely differ.

The specimen sequenced was naive CD8+ T cells from PBMCs. This chain connects TRBV10-1 to TRBJ2-3; the match to TRBD2 covers 9 bases. The clonotype originates from a man between 18 and 29 years old in good health. Some clones in this sample may be carry-over from other donors' samples. The CDR3, as DNA: TGCGCCAGCAGCCTAGCGGGAAAGGATACGCAGTATTTT. It translates to CASSLAGKDTQYF.